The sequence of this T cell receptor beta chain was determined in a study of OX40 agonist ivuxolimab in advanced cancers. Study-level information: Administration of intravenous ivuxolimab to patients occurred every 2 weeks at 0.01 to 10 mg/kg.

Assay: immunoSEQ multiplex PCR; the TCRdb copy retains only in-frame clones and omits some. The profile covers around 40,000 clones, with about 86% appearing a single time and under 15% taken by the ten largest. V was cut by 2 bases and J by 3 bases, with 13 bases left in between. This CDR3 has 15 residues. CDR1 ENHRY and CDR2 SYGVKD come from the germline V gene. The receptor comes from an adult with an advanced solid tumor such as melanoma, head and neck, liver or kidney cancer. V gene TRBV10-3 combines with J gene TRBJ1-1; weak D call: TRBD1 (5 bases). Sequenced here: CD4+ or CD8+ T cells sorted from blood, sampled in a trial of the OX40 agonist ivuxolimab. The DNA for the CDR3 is TGTGCCATCAGTGAGCCGCCCTCAGGGTACACTGAAGCTTTCTTT. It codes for CAISEPPSGYTEAFF.